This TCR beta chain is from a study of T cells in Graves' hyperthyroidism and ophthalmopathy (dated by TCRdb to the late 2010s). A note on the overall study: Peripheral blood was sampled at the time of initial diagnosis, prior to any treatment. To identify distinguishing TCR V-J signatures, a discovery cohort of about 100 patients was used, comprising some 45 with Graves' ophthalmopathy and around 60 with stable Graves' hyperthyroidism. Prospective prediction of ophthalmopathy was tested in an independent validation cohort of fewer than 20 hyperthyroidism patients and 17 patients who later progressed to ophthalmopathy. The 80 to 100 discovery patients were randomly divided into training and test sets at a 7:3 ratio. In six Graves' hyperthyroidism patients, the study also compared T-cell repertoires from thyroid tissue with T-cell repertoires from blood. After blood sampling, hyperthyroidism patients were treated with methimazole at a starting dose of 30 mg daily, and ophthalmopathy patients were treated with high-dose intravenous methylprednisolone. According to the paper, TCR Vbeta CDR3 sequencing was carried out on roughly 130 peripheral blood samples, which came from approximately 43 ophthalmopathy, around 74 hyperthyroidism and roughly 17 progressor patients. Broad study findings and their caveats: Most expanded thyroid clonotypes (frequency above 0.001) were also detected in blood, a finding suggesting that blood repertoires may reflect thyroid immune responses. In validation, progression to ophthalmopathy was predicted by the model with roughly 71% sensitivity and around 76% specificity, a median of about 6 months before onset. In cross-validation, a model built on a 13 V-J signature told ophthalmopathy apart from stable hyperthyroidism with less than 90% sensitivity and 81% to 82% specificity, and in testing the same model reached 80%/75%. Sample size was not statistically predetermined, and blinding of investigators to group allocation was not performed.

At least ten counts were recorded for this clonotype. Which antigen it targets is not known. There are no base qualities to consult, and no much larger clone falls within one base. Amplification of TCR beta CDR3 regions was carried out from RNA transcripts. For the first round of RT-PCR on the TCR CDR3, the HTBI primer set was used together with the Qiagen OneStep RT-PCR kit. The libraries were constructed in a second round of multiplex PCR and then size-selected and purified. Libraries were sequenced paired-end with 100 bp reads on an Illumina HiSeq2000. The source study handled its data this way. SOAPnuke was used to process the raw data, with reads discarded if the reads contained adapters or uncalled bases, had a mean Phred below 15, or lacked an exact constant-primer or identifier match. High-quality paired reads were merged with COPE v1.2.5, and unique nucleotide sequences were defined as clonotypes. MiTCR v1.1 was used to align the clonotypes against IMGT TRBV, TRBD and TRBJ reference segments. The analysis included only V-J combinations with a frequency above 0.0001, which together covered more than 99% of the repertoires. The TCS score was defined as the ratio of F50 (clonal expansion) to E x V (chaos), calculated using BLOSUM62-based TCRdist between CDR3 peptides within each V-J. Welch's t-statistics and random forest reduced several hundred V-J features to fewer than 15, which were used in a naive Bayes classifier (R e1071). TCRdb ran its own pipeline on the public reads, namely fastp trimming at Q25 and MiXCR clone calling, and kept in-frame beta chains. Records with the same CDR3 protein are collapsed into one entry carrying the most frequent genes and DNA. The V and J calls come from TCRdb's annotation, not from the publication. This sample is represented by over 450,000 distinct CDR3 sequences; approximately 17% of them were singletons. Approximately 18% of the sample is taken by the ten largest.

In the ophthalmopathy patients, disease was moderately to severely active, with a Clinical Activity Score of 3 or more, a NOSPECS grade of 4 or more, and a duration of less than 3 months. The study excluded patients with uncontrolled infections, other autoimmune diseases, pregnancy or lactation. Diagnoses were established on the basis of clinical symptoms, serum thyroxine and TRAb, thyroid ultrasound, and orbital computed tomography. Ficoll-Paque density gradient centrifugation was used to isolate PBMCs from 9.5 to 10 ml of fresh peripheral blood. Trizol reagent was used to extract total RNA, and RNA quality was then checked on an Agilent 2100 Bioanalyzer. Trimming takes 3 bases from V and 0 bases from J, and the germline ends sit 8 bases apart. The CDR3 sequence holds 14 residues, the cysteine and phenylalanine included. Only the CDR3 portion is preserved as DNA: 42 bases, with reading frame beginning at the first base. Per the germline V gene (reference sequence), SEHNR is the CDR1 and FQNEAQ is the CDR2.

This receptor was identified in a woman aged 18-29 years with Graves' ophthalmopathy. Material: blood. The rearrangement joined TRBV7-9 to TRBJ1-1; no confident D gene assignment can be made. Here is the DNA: TGTGCCAGCAGCTTTGTGAGTATGAACACTGAAGCTTTCTTT. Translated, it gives CASSFVSMNTEAFF.